This T cell receptor (beta chain) was recovered during a study of cytomegalovirus exposure and HLA in healthy donors (dated by TCRdb to about 2017). About the study as a whole: An earlier analysis of roughly 500 of the donors reported 276 Gb of sequence data and about 120 million unique TCR beta sequences obtained from roughly 170 million T cells. An early release that covered some 630 HLA-typed donors contained about 300 gigabases of sequencing data and roughly 84 million unique TCR sequences. Of the roughly 390 genotyped donors, around 81% fell in the genetic ancestry cluster associated with self-reported Caucasian donors. The aim of the study was to test whether cataloging public T cell receptors could identify signatures of past pathogen exposure. The study used immunosequencing to profile the T cell repertoires of approximately 690 subjects and linked those repertoires to cytomegalovirus serostatus. Besides the first cohort of 666 subjects, a separate validation cohort made up of some 110 different subjects was used. The study combined high-throughput TCR immunosequencing, statistical association of individual TCRs with disease status, and machine learning to predict cytomegalovirus infection status. In a later analysis, previously published TCR beta repertoires from 550 to 750 donors were re-analyzed and high-resolution HLA genotyping was added so that TCR occurrence patterns could be studied. In the later analysis, no new phenotypic data were used to find candidate immune exposures; instead, reliance was placed on TCR beta sequences and their occurrence across donors. An earlier analysis of approximately 580 of the donors used high-throughput TCR beta sequencing to judge whether each TCR beta V gene segment behaved as functional or pseudogenic. Donor age, sex, ethnicity and CMV serostatus were compiled alongside the repertoire data. Genome-wide SNP genotypes for about 65% of the 666 donors were used in a later genetic analysis, which treated that subset as a discovery cohort. All discovery cohort repertoires had been generated on a single sequencing platform. HLA typing covered class I and class II loci at four-digit resolution. Typing coverage varied by locus: about 620-630 donors for A, B, C, DRB1 and DQB1; approximately 520 for DQA1; more than 600 for DPA1; approximately 490 for DPB1. A few DR-DQ haplotypes were treated as single units for association and clustering because of strong linkage in the cohort. On average, roughly 250,000 unique TCR beta nucleotide sequences were sequenced per donor among 398 genotyped donors of the cohort, with around 19% of those sequences being non-productive. Paper-wide results and their limitations: When HLA alleles, especially DR and DQ, strongly co-occurred, TCR associations were difficult to assign to individual alleles. Compared with the roughly 700-donor mean, donors in an Asian-associated ancestry cluster had fewer N-insertions in productive TCRs, according to a later genetic analysis. According to a later analysis, most CMV-associated TCR beta chains appeared to be HLA-restricted, and the HLA associations seemed to be driven largely by CMV exposure. The sequencing pipeline was judged likely to have produced a cluster of highly shared sequence variants as a technical artifact. A few of the identified cytomegalovirus-associated TCR beta chains were confirmed in vitro to be specific for cytomegalovirus antigens. About 17 rarely observed V segments, including chromosome 9 orphons, were excluded from the earlier analysis of approximately 500 of the donors because counts were too low. In this cohort, only TCR beta chains were sequenced, and detectable features were limited by the absence of alpha or paired-chain data. The presence/absence analyses assumed that sequencing depth was roughly uniform across donors, and that assumption may not be true. An earlier analysis of approximately 590 of the donors showed that most TCR beta V segments appeared in productive rearrangements either about 87% or about 30% of the time, which broadly matched IMGT annotations. According to a later analysis, TCR association rates differed among HLA loci, with DRB1 alleles showing the most associated TCRs and HLA-C alleles showing the fewest. In a later genetic analysis, a missense DCLRE1C variant was associated with V-gene and J-gene trimming of TCR beta chains, and the association was replicated in an independent cohort. A total of 150 or so TCR beta chains were listed by the study as associated with cytomegalovirus. Some IMGT-functional V segments, including TRBV6-2 and TRBV6-3, could not be told apart with the 87-base-pair reads, so those segments were excluded. A further reported finding was that TCR beta sequences accurately predicted the HLA-A and HLA-B alleles for most subjects in the first cohort. Compared with equally common non-associated chains, HLA-associated TCR beta chains in a later analysis were more clonally expanded and had lower generation probabilities. Linkage disequilibrium might explain the correlated functional status among segregating V segments, but an unknown experimental factor could not be excluded. The authors suggested that the approach could potentially be extended to other disease states and immunological phenotypes. CMV serostatus was the only immune exposure information available for the cohort. Because HLA typing was missing for some donors at each locus, association tests included only the typed subset. A later analysis associated 16,951 TCR beta sequences with specific HLA alleles at a false discovery rate of 0.05. Most TCR sequences were seen in very few donors, while some public TCRs were found in many individuals. Cytomegalovirus status was reported to be diagnosed by the classifier with high specificity and sensitivity in both the original and validation cohorts. Several of the top co-occurrence clusters appeared to be linked to parvovirus B19, influenza, CMV and Epstein-Barr virus, according to a later analysis.

The protocol used for the library was the immunoSEQ multiplex PCR assay. The multiplex PCR relied on a mix of 60 forward primers for TCR Vbeta segments and 13 reverse primers for TCR Jbeta segments. The CDR3 region of rearranged TCR beta genes was amplified from genomic DNA by a multiplex PCR assay. The amplified TCR beta libraries were sequenced on the Illumina HiSeq System as 87-base-pair reads. The authors processed their data as follows. Across the 670 or so repertoires, a later analysis counted roughly 84 million unique TCR beta chains, some 11 million of which were shared by at least two donors. Raw reads were error-corrected and collapsed into unique sequences by a nearest-neighbor algorithm in which closely related sequences were merged to remove PCR and sequencing errors. Alignment of CDR3 sequences to IMGT reference sequences was used to assign V, D and J gene segments. For a sequence to be retained, a match of at least six nucleotides was required to both a V gene segment and a J gene segment. Rearrangements were called productive when the CDR3 lacked stop codons and stayed in frame with V and J; all others were non-productive. Following IMGT convention, CDR3 was defined as the stretch from the second conserved V-encoded cysteine up to the conserved J-encoded phenylalanine. Sequences without an unambiguous match to a single V gene segment were excluded from the earlier analysis of several hundred of the donors. In an earlier analysis of a few hundred of the donors, V segments were called functional above 56.7% productive rearrangements and were called segregating when the between-donor standard deviation exceeded 5%. A statistical classification framework was built to diagnose cytomegalovirus status from the catalog of TCR beta chain sequences. V and J gene assignment, in a later analysis, came from comparing TCR nucleotide sequences with IMGT/GENE-DB human TR gene sequences. The TCRdist pipeline was used in a later analysis to assign CDR3 sequences and most-parsimonious VDJ recombination scenarios. In a later analysis, every TCR beta chain was defined by the combination of its CDR3 amino acid sequence and its V-gene family, and reads without a unique V-gene family were dropped. As a way to deal with suspected cross-contamination and a sequencing artifact, a later analysis dropped 500 to 700 nucleotide sequences that were highly shared and had low generation probability. In a later analysis, a clonal expansion index for each public chain was calculated from normalized within-repertoire ranks of inferred template counts. A later analysis computed generation probabilities with a VDJ recombination model fitted to out-of-frame rearrangements, and checked the results against IGoR. In a later analysis, hypergeometric tests were used to score TCR-TCR, TCR-HLA and TCR-CMV co-occurrence, with a repertoire-size bias correction applied to TCR pairs. In a later analysis, false discovery rates were estimated by permuting HLA or CMV assignments 20 times. In a later analysis, co-occurring TCRs were grouped using DBSCAN, and TCRdist sequence similarity was added for clustering within HLA-allele-positive subsets. Co-occurrence clustering excluded repertoires with fewer than 30,000 or more than 120,000 public chains, plus five with anomalous nucleotide sharing. The table comes from immuneACCESS by way of TCRdb, which keeps in-frame sequences with V and J called. Part of the clones is missing from these tables; in studies checked, under half for an unresolved V gene and the rest for unknown reasons. V, J and clone size derive from that table, while D and trimming were established from the DNA sequence. A total of over 100,000 clones appear in this sample, 73% of them only once. Of the sample, roughly 0.82% is held by the ten largest clones.

There are 14 amino acids in the CDR3, from cysteine to phenylalanine inclusive. The DNA shown is the 42-base CDR3, in frame from base 1. V loses 3 bases of germline sequence and J loses 2 bases, and the interval between the two ends is 8 bases. The germline V gene (reference sequence) gives CDR1 as LNHNV and CDR2 as YYDKDF. Notes on this clone: Its antigen target is currently unknown. No clone much larger than this one lies a single base away; base qualities are absent.

The cohort consisted of 650 to 850 healthy bone marrow donors. At the time of sampling, every cohort member was nominally healthy, though immune exposures that went unrecorded were likely present. The donor was CMV seronegative and was included in the group of a few hundred seronegative cohort members. Every donor gave a peripheral blood sample, and the peripheral blood mononuclear cells from that sample were used for TCR beta sequencing. The Qiagen DNeasy Blood Extraction Kit was used to extract genomic DNA from the blood cell samples. Material: PBMCs. The sequence joins TRBV15 to TRBJ1-5; the D segment could be TRBD1, given 6 matching bases. The receptor comes from a woman between 25 and 40 years old in good health and CMV-seronegative. In nucleotide form, the sequence is TGTGCCACCAGCAGTGGACAGCGCAATCAGCCCCAGCATTTT. The translation is CATSSGQRNQPQHF.